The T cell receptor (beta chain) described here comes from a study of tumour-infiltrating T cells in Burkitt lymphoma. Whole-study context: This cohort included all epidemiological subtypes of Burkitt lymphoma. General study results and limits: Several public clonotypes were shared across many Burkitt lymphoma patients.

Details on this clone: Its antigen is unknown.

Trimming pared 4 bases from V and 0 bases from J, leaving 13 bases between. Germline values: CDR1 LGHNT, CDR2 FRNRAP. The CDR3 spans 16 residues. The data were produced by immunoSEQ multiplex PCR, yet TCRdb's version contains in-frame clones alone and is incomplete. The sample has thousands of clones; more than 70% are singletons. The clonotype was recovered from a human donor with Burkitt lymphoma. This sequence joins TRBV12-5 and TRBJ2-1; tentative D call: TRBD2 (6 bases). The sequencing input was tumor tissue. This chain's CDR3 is CASGWGTLSSYNEQFF. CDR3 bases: TGTGCTAGTGGTTGGGGGACTCTCAGCTCCTACAATGAGCAGTTCTTC. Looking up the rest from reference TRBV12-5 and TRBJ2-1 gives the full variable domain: DARVTQTPRHKVTEMGQEVTMRCQPILGHNTVFWYRQTMMQGLELLAYFRNRAPLDDSGMPKDRFSAEMPDATLATLKIQPSEPRDSAVYFCASGWGTLSSYNEQFFGPGTRLTVL.